These 32 T cell receptor beta chains came from one sample sequenced in a study of OX40 agonist ivuxolimab in advanced cancers. Method: immunoSEQ multiplex PCR; TCRdb's copy keeps in-frame clones and lacks some. The sample consists of 60,000 to 65,000 clones, about 83% of them appearing once. Sequencing used CD4+ or CD8+ T cells sorted from blood, obtained in a trial of the OX40 agonist ivuxolimab. These receptors were collected from an adult with an advanced solid tumor such as melanoma, head and neck, liver or kidney cancer.

This rearrangement joins TRBV14 to TRBJ1-3; tentatively, D is TRBD1 (5 bases). Trimming shortened V by 0 bases and J by 3 bases, and 21 bases separated the two germline ends. The CDR3 length is 19 residues. CDR1 is SGHDN and CDR2 is FVKESK in the germline V gene. The CDR3 loop reads CASSQEFSGGMGFGNTIYF. For the CDR3, the DNA is TGTGCCAGCAGCCAAGAATTCTCCGGGGGAATGGGCTTTGGAAACACCATATATTTT.

This clone was counted only a few times. J is TRBJ1-5 and V is TRBV6-6; D is possibly TRBD1 (6 bases). This CDR3 spans 16 amino acids. Trimming shortened V by 6 bases and J by 0 bases, and 15 bases separated the two germline ends. CDR1 is MNHNY and CDR2 is SVGAGI in the germline V gene (reference sequence). The chain's CDR3 is CASSSRGLDSNQPQHF. DNA for the CDR3: TGTGCCAGCAGCTCCAGGGGTCTCGATAGCAATCAGCCCCAGCATTTT.

V gene TRBV2 combines with J gene TRBJ2-3, with TRBD1 identical over 7 bases. The CDR3 is 14 amino acids. V shed 7 bases and J 6 bases; nucleotides not matched to a gene: 10. Germline CDR1 reads SNHLY; CDR2 reads FYNNEI. The CDR3: CASNRQGPRDTQYF. As DNA, the CDR3 is TGTGCCAGCAACAGACAGGGTCCTCGGGATACGCAGTATTTT.

Only a few counts were recorded for this clone. The J gene is TRBJ2-5, the V gene TRBV5-1, with TRBD1 identical over 8 bases. Trimming at V came to 4 bases and at J to 1 base, leaving 6 bases not matched to a gene. The CDR3 extends over 15 amino acids. CDR1 and CDR2 from the germline V gene are SGHRS and YFSETQ. CDR3 protein: CASSPNTGGQETQYF. CDR3 DNA: TGCGCCAGCAGCCCGAATACAGGGGGCCAAGAGACCCAGTACTTC.

The rearrangement uses TRBV6-1 and TRBJ1-4; TRBD1 matches 8 bases. With V trimmed by 4 bases and J by 8 bases, 9 bases remained unmatched. The germline CDR1 and CDR2 sequences are MNHNS and SASEGT. The CDR3 extends over 15 amino acids. The CDR3 spells CASSVFQGAGEKLFF. In DNA, the CDR3 is TGTGCCAGCAGTGTTTTTCAGGGGGCGGGGGAAAAACTGTTTTTT.

This sequence joins TRBV18 and TRBJ1-5; D is ambiguous. Germline V CDR1 and CDR2: KGHSH, LQKENI. V gave up 8 bases and J gave up 0 bases, with 8 bases separating them. There are 13 residues in the CDR3. The CDR3 DNA reads as TGTGCCAGCAGAGCTGGTAGCAATCAGCCCCAGCATTTT. Translation gives CASRAGSNQPQHF. The full variable domain, completed using reference TRBV18 and TRBJ1-5, is NAGVMQNPRHLVRRRGQEARLRCSPMKGHSHVYWYRQLPEEGLKFMVYLQKENIIDESGMPKERFSAEFPKEGPSILRIQQVVRGDSAAYFCASRAGSNQPQHFGDGTRLSIL.

CDR3 protein: CASSLRLAGTDTQYF. For the CDR3, the DNA is TGTGCCAGCAGCCTCCGGCTAGCGGGCACAGATACGCAGTATTTT. The genes are TRBV6-5 and TRBJ2-3, with 7 bases lining up with TRBD2. Germline CDR1 MNHEY, CDR2 SVGAGI. The CDR3 has 15 residues. The trim removed 6 bases at V and 1 base at J, leaving 7 bases unmatched.

V usage is TRBV5-5 and J usage is TRBJ2-7; 8 bases line up with TRBD2. In germline, CDR1 is SGHKS, CDR2 YYEKEE (reference sequence). After removal of 0 bases from V and 2 bases from J, the junction contained 1 base not matched to a gene. This CDR3 has 14 amino acids. The chain's CDR3 is CASSLVAGTYEQYF. The DNA of the CDR3 is TGTGCCAGCAGCTTGGTAGCGGGAACCTACGAGCAGTACTTC.

The V and J genes are TRBV7-2 and TRBJ2-1; D uncertain. The CDR3 is made up of 15 amino acids. Trimming shortened V by 3 bases and J by 15 bases, and 24 bases separated the two germline ends. Germline CDR1 SGHTA, CDR2 FQGNSA. CDR3 DNA: TGTGCCAGCAGCTTGCCATCACATGTTTTTGTTATCCGGTTCTTC. This translates into CASSLPSHVFVIRFF.

The gene calls are TRBV15 and TRBJ2-1; D is perhaps TRBD2 (6 bases). V lost 1 base and J 5 bases, leaving 12 bases between the germline ends. The CDR3 sequence is 15 residues long. The germline gives CDR1 LNHNV, CDR2 YYDKDF (reference sequence). CDR3 nucleotides: TGTGCCACCAGCAGAGTGGGCGGGGTGAACAATGAGCAGTTCTTC. This encodes CATSRVGGVNNEQFF. Looking up the rest from reference TRBV15 and TRBJ2-1 gives the full variable domain: DAMVIQNPRYQVTQFGKPVTLSCSQTLNHNVMYWYQQKSSQAPKLLFHYYDKDFNNEADTPDNFQSRRPNTSFCFLDIRSPGLGDTAMYLCATSRVGGVNNEQFFGPGTRLTVL.

V and J are TRBV30 and TRBJ2-7, with D possibly matching TRBD2 (5 bases). This CDR3 contains 13 residues. Germline CDR1 is GTSNPN and CDR2 is SVGIG (reference sequence). Deletions cut 0 bases from V and 2 bases from J, with 8 bases between. The CDR3 loop reads CAWSVGLAYEQYF. The DNA of the CDR3 is TGTGCCTGGAGTGTAGGACTCGCCTACGAGCAGTACTTC.

This chain uses TRBV9 with TRBJ2-7; TRBD2 agrees at 7 bases. Germline V CDR1 and CDR2: SGDLS, YYNGEE. This CDR3 region has 17 residues. The V gene end was trimmed by 2 bases and the J gene end by 2 bases; junction bases not matched to a gene: 13. CDR3 DNA sequence: TGTGCCAGCAGCGTGGAGGCGGGCGCTAGCGGCACCTACGAGCAGTACTTC. This gives the protein CASSVEAGASGTYEQYF.

V and J are TRBV7-2 and TRBJ1-1; the D gene is possibly TRBD1 (6 bases). CDR3 size: 14 residues. Germline V gene data show CDR1 as SGHTA and CDR2 as FQGNSA. V was trimmed by 6 bases and J by 5 bases, leaving 16 bases between them. The CDR3 DNA is TGTGCCAGCAGAGCGCGCAGGGGAGTAACTGAAGCTTTCTTT. Its translation: CASRARRGVTEAFF.

The chain carries TRBV2 and TRBJ1-5, with unresolved D. This CDR3 is 15 amino acids long. Looked up from germline, CDR1 is SNHLY and CDR2 is FYNNEI. V gave up 1 base and J gave up 9 bases, with 16 bases separating them. CDR3 sequence: CASSEGTELLGPQHF. The CDR3 coding sequence is TGTGCCAGCAGTGAAGGGACGGAGCTGCTTGGGCCCCAGCATTTT. Full variable domain (remainder filled in from reference TRBV2 and TRBJ1-5): EPEVTQTPSHQVTQMGQEVILRCVPISNHLYFYWYRQILGQKVEFLVSFYNNEISEKSEIFDDQFSVERPDGSNFTLKIRSTKLEDSAMYFCASSEGTELLGPQHFGDGTRLSIL.

The V call is TRBV10-3, the J call TRBJ1-4; D is possibly TRBD1 (5 bases). This CDR3 has 14 residues. CDR1 and CDR2 from the germline V gene are ENHRY and SYGVKD. The V and J ends lost 11 bases and 3 bases respectively, with 16 bases between them. For the CDR3, the DNA is TGTGCCGCCTCCGGGGGAGGGCCTAATGAAAAACTGTTTTTT. This encodes CAASGGGPNEKLFF.

The chain combines TRBV4-1 with TRBJ2-3, with TRBD1 as a possible D gene (5 bases). Germline CDR1 MGHRA, CDR2 YSYEKL. CDR3 length: 16 residues. The V end lost 2 bases, the J end lost 2 bases, and 14 bases lay between the germline ends. CDR3 region: CASSQTGPPFTDTQYF. The CDR3 DNA follows: TGCGCCAGCAGCCAAACAGGTCCCCCTTTCACAGATACGCAGTATTTT.

The rearrangement uses TRBV11-1 and TRBJ1-3; D is perhaps TRBD1 (6 bases). The CDR3 consists of 15 residues. V was trimmed by 4 bases and J by 4 bases, leaving 14 bases between them. Germline CDR1 SGHAT, CDR2 FQDESV (reference sequence). The CDR3 spells CASSSYRVRGNTIYF. The CDR3 coding sequence is TGTGCCAGCAGCTCATACAGGGTCCGGGGAAACACCATATATTTT.

On this clone itself: A read error is likely, as this CDR3 ends without the conserved phenylalanine or tryptophan. The rearrangement joins TRBV7-9 to TRBJ1-1; D is ambiguous. Germline lookup yields CDR1 SEHNR and CDR2 FQNEAQ (reference sequence). This CDR3 contains 14 residues. V was cut by 11 bases and J by 3 bases, with 19 bases left in between. CDR3 sequence reads: CAGAERAGDTEAFL. As DNA, the CDR3 is TGTGCCGGCGCGGAGAGGGCCGGGGACACTGAAGCTTTCCTT.

V is TRBV7-6 and J is TRBJ1-1; D is unclear. The CDR3 covers 13 residues. Germline V CDR1 and CDR2: SGHVS, FNYEAQ. V was cut by 4 bases and J by 3 bases, with 9 bases left in between. This CDR3 reads CASSSSFDTEAFF. CDR3 coding DNA: TGTGCCAGCAGCTCGTCCTTTGACACTGAAGCTTTCTTT.

CDR3 coding DNA: TGCAGCGCCGCCCGGGCGGTGAACACTGAAGCTTTCTTT. This gives the protein CSAARAVNTEAFF. The chain couples TRBV29-1 to TRBJ1-1; D not certain. CDR1 SQVTM and CDR2 ANQGSEA come from the germline V gene. The V gene lost 7 bases and the J gene lost 0 bases, with 12 bases spanning the gap. The length of the CDR3 is 13 residues.

The V and J genes are TRBV9 and TRBJ1-1; D is unresolved. The CDR3 is 14 residues long. Trimming took off 0 bases at V and 0 bases at J, with 6 bases between the two ends. Germline V CDR1 and CDR2: SGDLS, YYNGEE. The CDR3 DNA reads as TGTGCCAGCAGCGTAGGGGTCATGAACACTGAAGCTTTCTTT. It is translated as CASSVGVMNTEAFF.

The chain joins TRBV30 to TRBJ2-3; unclear D gene. Trimming removed 4 bases from V and 4 bases from J, with 9 bases in between. Per the germline V gene, CDR1 is GTSNPN and CDR2 is SVGIG (reference sequence). CDR3 size: 12 residues. In DNA, the CDR3 is TGTGCCTGGACAATATTTTCAGATACGCAGTATTTT. It encodes CAWTIFSDTQYF.

The rearrangement links TRBV6-6 to TRBJ1-1; maybe TRBD1 (5 bases). The germline CDR1 and CDR2 sequences are MNHNY and SVGAGI (reference sequence). This CDR3 contains 13 residues. Deletions cut 0 bases from V and 11 bases from J, with 13 bases between. The CDR3 loop is CASSYSFGGPAFF. The CDR3 DNA sequence: TGTGCCAGCAGTTACTCGTTTGGGGGTCCGGCTTTCTTT.

The chain couples TRBV11-3 to TRBJ1-2; no firm D call. V shed 4 bases and J shed 7 bases, with 10 bases lying between them. Germline V gives CDR1 SGHNT, CDR2 YENEEA. The length of the CDR3 is 12 residues. The chain's CDR3 is CASSSQERGYTF. For the CDR3, the DNA is TGTGCCAGCAGCTCCCAGGAGCGTGGCTACACCTTC.

The chain couples TRBV30 to TRBJ1-2, with 7 bases lining up with TRBD1. Germline trimming cut 8 bases from V and 4 bases from J; bases unmatched to any gene: 10. The length of the CDR3 is 13 residues. Looked up from germline, CDR1 is GTSNPN and CDR2 is SVGIG (reference sequence). CDR3 DNA sequence: TGTGCCGCGTCTCGGCAGGGGGGCTATGGCTACACCTTC. It yields the protein CAASRQGGYGYTF.

The J gene is TRBJ2-2, the V gene TRBV11-3, with no clear D. Germline V CDR1 and CDR2: SGHNT, YENEEA. V was clipped by 8 bases and J by 2 bases, with 12 bases between them. The CDR3 totals 14 residues. CDR3 DNA: TGTGCCAGCCGACGAGACTCCAACACCGGGGAGCTGTTTTTT. Protein product: CASRRDSNTGELFF. Together with reference TRBV11-3 and TRBJ2-2, the CDR3 gives the full variable domain: EAGVVQSPRYKIIEKKQPVAFWCNPISGHNTLYWYLQNLGQGPELLIRYENEEAVDDSQLPKDRFSAERLKGVDSTLKIQPAELGDSAVYLCASRRDSNTGELFFGEGSRLTVL.

With regard to this clone: The conserved closing phenylalanine or tryptophan is absent in this CDR3, likely reflecting a read error. The V gene is TRBV7-6, the J gene TRBJ2-3; D not resolved. The CDR3 spans 13 residues. Germline lookup yields CDR1 SGHVS and CDR2 FNYEAQ. The CDR3 loop reads CASSLDLSDTQYL. CDR3 bases: TGTGCTAGCAGCTTAGACCTCTCAGATACGCAGTATCTT.

A note on this clone: Other DNA sequences in the sample encode the same CDR3. The chain links TRBV11-3 to TRBJ2-7; weak D call: TRBD1 (7 bases). Germline V CDR1 and CDR2: SGHNT, YENEEA. V was clipped by 7 bases and J by 5 bases, with 15 bases between them. The CDR3 spans 13 residues. CDR3 residues: CASTFRGEDEQYF. The CDR3 nucleotides read TGTGCCAGCACCTTCAGGGGGGAGGACGAGCAGTACTTC.

V is TRBV12-5 and J is TRBJ2-3, with D unclear. In germline, CDR1 is LGHNT, CDR2 FRNRAP. This CDR3 has 12 amino acids. Deletions cut 7 bases from V and 2 bases from J, with 7 bases between. CDR3 sequence: CASAPDTDTQYF. The CDR3 nucleotides are TGTGCTAGTGCTCCGGACACAGATACGCAGTATTTT.

This sequence joins TRBV7-3 and TRBJ2-3; tentative D call: TRBD2 (6 bases). This CDR3 is built from 15 residues. V lost 4 bases, J lost 7 bases, and 18 bases lay in between. CDR1 SGHTA and CDR2 FQGTGA come from the germline V gene. The chain's CDR3 is CASSSGRGKLYTQYF. As DNA, the CDR3 is TGTGCCAGCAGCTCCGGACGGGGGAAACTGTATACGCAGTATTTT.

The gene calls are TRBV9 and TRBJ2-2; no clear D. The CDR3 consists of 15 residues. From germline, CDR1 is SGDLS and CDR2 YYNGEE. Trimming left V 0 bases short and J 6 bases short, with 12 bases between. DNA of the CDR3: TGTGCCAGCAGCGTAGATGGCTGGTCCTCCGGGGAGCTGTTTTTT. Its protein product is CASSVDGWSSGELFF. The entire variable domain, with the rest obtained from reference TRBV9 and TRBJ2-2, is as follows: DSGVTQTPKHLITATGQRVTLRCSPRSGDLSVYWYQQSLDQGLQFLIQYYNGEERAKGNILERFSAQQFPDLHSELNLSSLELGDSALYFCASSVDGWSSGELFFGEGSRLTVL.

This chain uses TRBV7-3 with TRBJ1-1, with D perhaps TRBD1 (6 bases). The CDR3 runs 15 residues. Germline V gene sequence: CDR1 SGHTA, CDR2 FQGTGA. The V end was cut by 5 bases, the J end by 2 bases, with 15 bases between. DNA for the CDR3: TGTGCCAGCAGCCCTACTTGGGGGCTCAACACTGAAGCTTTCTTT. Translating gives CASSPTWGLNTEAFF.